This T cell receptor beta chain was profiled in a study of T-cell memory formation after mild COVID-19. A word on this clonotype: Its specificity is unknown.

MiXCR was run by TCRdb on the 5' RACE reads, yielding one entry per CDR3 protein. The sample has fewer than 50,000 distinct CDR3 sequences, around 7% seen once. Overall study results and limits: Cross-reactive memory apparently joined, as some responding clones appeared in pre-infection memory.

The CDR3 sequence is 18 residues long. Germline V CDR1 and CDR2: DFQATT, SNEGSKA (reference sequence). V lost 2 bases to trimming and J lost 0 bases, with 20 bases between them. Sequenced input: PBMCs or a T cell subset sorted from them (not recorded which). The receptor comes from a man aged 18 to 35 who had mild COVID-19 (a few samples of this study predate the infection). Cell type and time point are not known. This chain uses TRBV20-1 with TRBJ1-5; D perhaps matches TRBD1 (6 bases). Here the CDR3 reads CSARRGTQGMYSNQPQHF. The CDR3 DNA reads TGCAGTGCTAGACGGGGCACCCAGGGGATGTATAGCAATCAGCCCCAGCATTTT.